Sequencing of this T cell receptor beta chain was carried out in a study of T cell repertoires in cytomegalovirus infection (dated by TCRdb to between 2019 and 2020). About the study as a whole: Because public TCR beta signatures pointed to carriage of CMV infection together with the matching HLA type, the HLA type of each donor mattered for the analysis. Findings and caveats that apply to the study as a whole: The ex vivo response was dominated by HLA-C-restricted CMV-specific TCR beta clonotypes, which also provided the single most frequent clonotype in two of eight donors. In both this cohort and an independent cohort of a few hundred donors, the cumulative frequency of public TCR beta family members distinguished carriers of CMV infection plus the relevant HLA type.

With regard to this clonotype: It lacks a known antigen. Per-base quality was not reported, and no clone a single base away is much larger than it.

Instrument on record: Illumina HiSeq 1500. TCRdb's own reprocessing of the public reads used fastp at Q25 and MiXCR and kept productive beta chains. Records with the same CDR3 protein are collapsed into one entry carrying the most frequent genes and DNA. The sample profile shows 200,000 or so distinct CDR3 sequences; roughly 19% of them were found once. Of the sample, just under 3% is held by the ten largest clones. The CDR3 goes from the cysteine to the phenylalanine over 15 residues. The read is trimmed to its CDR3 DNA, 45 bases read in frame from base 1. According to the germline V gene (reference sequence), CDR1 reads MNHEY and CDR2 reads SMNVEV. Compared with germline, V lacks 4 bases and J lacks 7 bases; bases without a gene match: 13.

The origin of this receptor is a human donor in good health (CMV status not recorded). Some clones in this sample may be carry-over from other donors' samples. Sequencing was performed on PBMCs. Recombination connected TRBV27 to TRBJ2-7; TRBD1 fits 7 bases in the junction. The CDR3 loop reads CASSSYRGATGEQYF. Here is the DNA: TGTGCCAGCAGTTCATACAGGGGCGCGACGGGTGAGCAGTACTTC.